What follows describes a single T cell receptor beta chain. Antigen specificity is unknown. The data derive from a study of cytomegalovirus exposure and HLA in healthy donors. Points from the study as a whole: Follow-up analysis found HLA locus-dependent TCR association rates, highest for DRB1 and lowest for HLA-C. The study recorded about 160 TCR beta chains that were cytomegalovirus-associated. In vitro data verified a few CMV-associated chains as specific for CMV antigens. Within the data, a cluster of highly shared sequence variants was likely a sequencing artifact.

The study ran its PCR with 60 Vbeta and 13 Jbeta primers. Profiled with immunoSEQ multiplex PCR; TCRdb holds only in-frame clones, not every one. The data hold about 190,000 clones, with around 88% observed a single time. This CDR3 has 12 residues. J was trimmed by 3 bases and V by 8 bases; bases with no gene match: 3. Germline loops: CDR1 SQVTM, CDR2 ANQGSEA. The V call is TRBV29-1, the J call TRBJ2-3; 9 bases line up with TRBD2. The sample comprised PBMCs. This sequence was found in a woman in her 30s in good health and CMV-seronegative. CDR3 sequence reads: CSFSGSTDTQYF. The CDR3 DNA is TGCAGCTTTAGCGGGAGTACAGATACGCAGTATTTT.